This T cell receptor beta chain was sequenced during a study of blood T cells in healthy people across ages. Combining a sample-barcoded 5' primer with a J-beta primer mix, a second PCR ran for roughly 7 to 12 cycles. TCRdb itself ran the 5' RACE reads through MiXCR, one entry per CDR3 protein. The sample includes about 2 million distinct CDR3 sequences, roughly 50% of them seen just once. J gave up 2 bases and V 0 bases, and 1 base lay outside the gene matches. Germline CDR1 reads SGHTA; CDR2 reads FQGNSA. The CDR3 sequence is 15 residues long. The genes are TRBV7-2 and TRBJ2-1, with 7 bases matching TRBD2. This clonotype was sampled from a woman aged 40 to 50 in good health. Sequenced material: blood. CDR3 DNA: TGTGCCAGCAGCTTAGCCGGACTAGCCTACAATGAGCAGTTCTTC. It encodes CASSLAGLAYNEQFF.